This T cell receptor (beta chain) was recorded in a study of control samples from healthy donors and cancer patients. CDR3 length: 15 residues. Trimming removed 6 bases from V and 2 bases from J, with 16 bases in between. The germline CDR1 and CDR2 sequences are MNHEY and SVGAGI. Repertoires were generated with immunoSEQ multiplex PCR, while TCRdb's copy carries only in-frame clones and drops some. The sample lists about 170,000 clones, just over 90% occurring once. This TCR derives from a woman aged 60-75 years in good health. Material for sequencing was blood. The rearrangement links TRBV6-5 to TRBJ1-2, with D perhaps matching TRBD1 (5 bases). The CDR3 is CASSSNSAGNYGYTF. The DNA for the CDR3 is TGTGCCAGCAGCTCTAATTCCGCAGGGAACTATGGCTACACCTTC.